This TCR beta chain originates from a study of blood T cell repertoires in COVID-19. Per the original methods: Counts of nucleated cells, estimated from reference gene primer amplification, were obtained. Repertoires were generated with immunoSEQ multiplex PCR, while TCRdb's copy carries only in-frame clones and drops some. V and J calls and clone size are given by that table; D and trimming were obtained from the DNA. The table has 30,000 to 40,000 clones, roughly 78% seen once; the top ten hold around 14%. This clone was counted a few times. Trimming took 5 bases from V and 6 from J, leaving 14 bases between them. The CDR3 is made up of 14 amino acids. Germline loops: CDR1 MNHEY, CDR2 SVGAGI.

Sequencing was done on a sample of peripheral blood. The sequence was obtained from a woman in her 70s with acute or convalescent COVID-19. The chain combines TRBV6-5 with TRBJ1-5; no definite D call. The CDR3: CASSREGRSQPQHF. For the CDR3, the DNA is TGTGCCAGCAGTAGGGAGGGCCGGAGTCAGCCCCAGCATTTT.